A selection of T cell receptor beta chains follows, all from one sample in a study of blood T cell repertoires in COVID-19. Generated by immunoSEQ multiplex PCR, the TCRdb table keeps only in-frame clones and is missing some. This table has about 340,000 clones, roughly 90% appearing once. The sample comprised PBMCs or T cells enriched from blood (not recorded which). The receptors originated from a woman in her twenties or thirties who had recovered from COVID-19. CDR3s include the opening cysteine and the closing phenylalanine or tryptophan. D genes are given only for firm matches. Size is stated for part of the rows, as once, few or many counts, or as a class when the clone is expanded.

D gene	V gene	clone size	J gene	CDR3 DNA	CDR3 protein
-	TRBV19	-	TRBJ1-1	TGTGCCACCCGCGGTCGGAATTTAGTGAACACTGAAGCTTTCTTT	CATRGRNLVNTEAFF
TRBD1	TRBV29-1	-	TRBJ2-6	TGCAGCGTTGAAGATTGGTTGGACAGGGGACTATCTGGGGCCAACGTCCTGACTTTC	CSVEDWLDRGLSGANVLTF
TRBD1	TRBV28	-	TRBJ1-1	TGTGCCAGCAGTTCCGGACAGGGGCTTTCAGCTTTCTTT	CASSSGQGLSAFF
-	TRBV12-5	-	TRBJ2-3	TGTGCTAGTGGTTTGGAACGGGGGACGTTCACAGATACGCAGTATTTT	CASGLERGTFTDTQYF
-	TRBV11-3	-	TRBJ2-7	TGTGCCAGCAGCTTAGGCGGGGGCCCCACCTACGAGCAGTACTTC	CASSLGGGPTYEQYF
TRBD1	TRBV30	-	TRBJ1-2	TGTGCCTGGAGTGCTGGACAGGGGGATGGCTACACCTTC	CAWSAGQGDGYTF
TRBD1	TRBV7-2	-	TRBJ2-7	TGTGCCAGCAGCCCCCACCGGGGACAGGGCTACGAGCAGTACTTC	CASSPHRGQGYEQYF
TRBD2	TRBV18	-	TRBJ2-1	TGTGCCAGCTTAGGACTAGCGGGACCTAGGAATGAGCAGTTCTTC	CASLGLAGPRNEQFF
-	TRBV28	-	TRBJ1-5	TGTGCCAGCAGTTCCCGCCGGGGTATCAATCAGCCCCAGCATTTT	CASSSRRGINQPQHF
-	TRBV11-2	-	TRBJ1-5	TGTGCCAGCAGCTTAAACAGGAATAGCAATCAGCCCCAGCATTTT	CASSLNRNSNQPQHF
-	TRBV4-1	-	TRBJ2-1	TGCGCCAGCAGCCTAGCGCCCAGCTCCTACAATGAGCAGTTCTTC	CASSLAPSSYNEQFF
-	TRBV7-2	-	TRBJ2-1	TGTGCCAGCAGCTTATCGCTCAGGAACTACAATGAGCAGTTCTTC	CASSLSLRNYNEQFF
TRBD1	TRBV9	-	TRBJ2-7	TGTGCCAGCAGCGTAGGGGACAGGATGGTCTACGAGCAGTACTTC	CASSVGDRMVYEQYF
TRBD2	TRBV5-1	-	TRBJ2-3	TGCGCCAGCAGCTCCCAGGGACTAGCGGGAGGCCCCGATACGCAGTATTTT	CASSSQGLAGGPDTQYF
TRBD2	TRBV6-5	-	TRBJ2-1	TGTGCCATCCGGTCGGGGGGCTCCTACAATGAGCAGTTCTTC	CAIRSGGSYNEQFF
-	TRBV2	-	TRBJ2-2	TGTGCCAGACCTAGCGATTCCGGGGAGCTGTTTTTT	CARPSDSGELFF
TRBD1	TRBV18	-	TRBJ1-2	TGTGCCAGCTCACTAGGACGAAGACAGGGCGGCTACACCTTC	CASSLGRRQGGYTF
TRBD1	TRBV28	-	TRBJ1-2	TGTGCCAGCAGTGAAAGGGGGCTGGGCTACACCTTC	CASSERGLGYTF
-	TRBV29-1	-	TRBJ1-6	TGCAGCGGTGGGGCATGCTCCTATAATTCACCCCTCCACTTT	CSGGACSYNSPLHF
-	TRBV28	-	TRBJ1-4	TGTGCCAGCAGTCCCCGCACAGGGATTGAAAAACTGTTTTTT	CASSPRTGIEKLFF
-	TRBV28	-	TRBJ1-1	TGTGCCAGCAGTTTTGATAAGGGGGTCAACACTGAAGCTTTCTTT	CASSFDKGVNTEAFF
TRBD1	TRBV12-3/TRBV12-4	-	TRBJ2-5	TGTGCCAGCAGGCTCGGGACAGGAGAGACCCAGTACTTC	CASRLGTGETQYF
TRBD1	TRBV5-4	-	TRBJ1-2	TGTGCCAGCAGCAGCTTAGACAGGGCCGCTGGCTACACCTTC	CASSSLDRAAGYTF
TRBD1	TRBV4-1	-	TRBJ2-2	TGCGCCAGCAGCTGGGGACAGGGATCCGGGGAGCTGTTTTTT	CASSWGQGSGELFF
TRBD2	TRBV5-4	once	TRBJ2-3	TGTGCCAGCAGTCCCGGACTAGCGGGGGGGGTAGATACGCAGTATTTT	CASSPGLAGGVDTQYF
-	TRBV18	-	TRBJ2-2	TGTGCCAGCACACCCACAATAACAGGGTCCGGGGAGCTGTTTTTT	CASTPTITGSGELFF
TRBD1	TRBV6-2/TRBV6-3	-	TRBJ2-1	TGTGCCAGCAGTTACTCGACAGGGGGGTGGGAGCAGTTCTTC	CASSYSTGGWEQFF
TRBD1	TRBV28	-	TRBJ1-2	TGTGCCAGCAGTTCTAGGGACAGGGGGCAAGCTAACTATGGCTACACCTTC	CASSSRDRGQANYGYTF
TRBD1	TRBV4-2	once	TRBJ2-1	TGTGCCAGCAGCCAACATCCGGGACAGGGGGACCCTGGTGAGCAGTTCTTC	CASSQHPGQGDPGEQFF
TRBD2	TRBV12-5	once	TRBJ2-1	TGTGCTAGTGGTTTGCGGGTCGGGGGGGCCTACAATGAGCAGTTCTTC	CASGLRVGGAYNEQFF
TRBD2	TRBV3-1/TRBV3-2	-	TRBJ2-2	TGTGCCAGCAGCCAAGATCCGGGAGTAGCGGGAGTTATCCCCGGGGAGCTGTTTTTT	CASSQDPGVAGVIPGELFF
-	TRBV5-6	-	TRBJ1-2	TGTGCCAGCAGCTTGGCGGGGGGCGCGGAGGGCTACACCTTC	CASSLAGGAEGYTF
-	TRBV5-1	-	TRBJ1-3	TGCGCCAGCAGCCTCGAACCGGGAGCAGGCTCTGGAAACACCATATATTTT	CASSLEPGAGSGNTIYF
TRBD2	TRBV28	-	TRBJ2-3	TGTGCCAGCAGCTTACAGCGGGGGGACACAGATACGCAGTATTTT	CASSLQRGDTDTQYF
-	TRBV10-1	few	TRBJ2-3	TGCGCCAGCAGGTACCCTAGTGATACGCAGTATTTT	CASRYPSDTQYF
TRBD1	TRBV6-5	-	TRBJ2-2	TGTGCCAGCAGTTATGGACAGGGTACGGGCACCGGGGAGCTGTTTTTT	CASSYGQGTGTGELFF
TRBD2	TRBV7-2	once	TRBJ2-7	TGTGCCAGCAGCTTAAGCGGGAGCTCCCCCTCCTACGAGCAGTACTTC	CASSLSGSSPSYEQYF
-	TRBV7-8	once	TRBJ2-7	TGTGCCAGCAGCTATTACAGGGACACCTCCTACGAGCAGTACTTC	CASSYYRDTSYEQYF
-	TRBV18	-	TRBJ1-2	TGTGCCAGCTCACCACCGAAAGGGGCCAATAACTATGGCTACACCTTC	CASSPPKGANNYGYTF
-	TRBV4-3	-	TRBJ1-2	TGCGCCAGCAGCCGAACCCCGCAATCAACTCAGGGGTACTATGGCTACACCTTC	CASSRTPQSTQGYYGYTF
TRBD1	TRBV11-2	-	TRBJ1-2	TGTGCCAGCCGAACCCCGGGACAGGGCTTCTCTAACTATGGCTACACCTTC	CASRTPGQGFSNYGYTF
TRBD2	TRBV7-3	many	TRBJ2-5	TGTGCCAGCAGTACTAGCGGGATAACTGGAGAGACCCAGTACTTC	CASSTSGITGETQYF
TRBD2	TRBV7-8	-	TRBJ2-1	TGTGCCAGCAGCCGTCCCCTAGCGGGGGACTACAATGAGCAGTTCTTC	CASSRPLAGDYNEQFF
TRBD2	TRBV5-1	-	TRBJ2-5	TGCGCCAGCAGCTTCGGCGGGAGACAAGAGACCCAGTACTTC	CASSFGGRQETQYF
-	TRBV20-1	few	TRBJ1-1	TGCAGTGCTAGATGGGGAGGGGCAGCTTTCTTT	CSARWGGAAFF
TRBD1	TRBV28	-	TRBJ1-5	TGTGCCAGCAGTCCAGGGACAGGTAATCAGCCCCAGCATTTT	CASSPGTGNQPQHF
TRBD1	TRBV2	-	TRBJ1-1	TGTGCCAGCGAAGGGACAGAGATGAACACTGAAGCTTTCTTT	CASEGTEMNTEAFF
TRBD1	TRBV18	-	TRBJ2-1	TGTGCCAGCTCACTACCGACAGGGCGTAATGAGCAGTTCTTC	CASSLPTGRNEQFF
TRBD1	TRBV7-2	-	TRBJ2-5	TGTGCCAGCAGCTTCCAACCGGGACAGGGAAAAGAGACCCAGTACTTC	CASSFQPGQGKETQYF
TRBD2	TRBV6-5	-	TRBJ2-7	TGTGCCAGCAGTTACCCAGGACGGGAGGACGAGCAGTACTTC	CASSYPGREDEQYF
TRBD2	TRBV27	-	TRBJ2-5	TGTGCCAGCAGTTTAGACGGGAGGGCCGGTGAGACCCAGTACTTC	CASSLDGRAGETQYF
-	TRBV18	-	TRBJ2-2	TGTGCCAGCAAGACAGACAACACCGGGGAGCTGTTTTTT	CASKTDNTGELFF
-	TRBV2	-	TRBJ1-6	TGTGCCAGCAGTGGGACAGTGGATAATTCACCCCTCCACTTT	CASSGTVDNSPLHF
-	TRBV9	-	TRBJ2-1	TGTGCCAGCAGCGTAGATGGCAACACCATCGATGAGCAGTTCTTC	CASSVDGNTIDEQFF
-	TRBV11-3	-	TRBJ1-2	TGTGCCAGCAGCTTCCAACAGGGATCGGGCTACACCTTC	CASSFQQGSGYTF
TRBD1	TRBV11-3	-	TRBJ2-6	TGTGCCAGCAGCTTAGTGAATGCCAGGGGGTACTCTGGGGCCAACGTCCTGACTTTC	CASSLVNARGYSGANVLTF
-	TRBV6-2/TRBV6-3	-	TRBJ1-2	TGTGCCAGCAGTTATGGAGGGTCGAGCTATGGCTACACCTTC	CASSYGGSSYGYTF
-	TRBV4-1	-	TRBJ2-5	TGCGCCAGCAGCCAAGACCCTCCCCTGGAGCACCAACAAGAGACCCAGTACTTC	CASSQDPPLEHQQETQYF
-	TRBV11-2	-	TRBJ1-1	TGTGCCAGCGGGCGGGGGGGACGAGCTTTCTTT	CASGRGGRAFF
TRBD2	TRBV28	-	TRBJ2-3	TGTGCCAGCAGTTTCGGCGGGGGGGACGGGGATACGCAGTATTTT	CASSFGGGDGDTQYF